This section outlines one T cell receptor beta chain sequence together with its context. An end of the junction does not agree with germline; a read error may underlie this. This CDR3 spans 13 amino acids. CDR1 and CDR2 from the germline V gene are SGHTA and FQGNSA. An amount of RNA that ranged from roughly 0.45 to 1 ug was reverse transcribed with random hexamers. Across 54 Vbeta and 13 Jbeta, TCR beta CDR3 was amplified with immunoSEQ multiplex PCR. TCRdb re-derived calls from the immunoSEQ multiplex PCR reads in MiXCR, one entry per CDR3 protein. Of fewer than 200,000 distinct CDR3 sequences detected, around 90% appear once; the ten largest clones hold around 0.1%. The sample belongs to a study of CD8 T cells in Susac syndrome. High-throughput TCR beta sequencing covered peripheral CD8+ and CD4+ T cells.

The chain combines TRBV7-2 with TRBJ1-1; no definite D call. The sequenced material came from CD4+ T cells from PBMCs. The receptor comes from a human donor with Susac syndrome. The CDR3: CASSSYLNTEASF. In DNA, the CDR3 is TGTGCCAGCAGCTCATACTTGAACACTGAAGCTTCCTTT.